This T cell receptor beta chain was captured by sequencing in a study of shared clonotypes between healthy human individuals. For the study at large: Each donor's CD8 memory used one plate, CD8 naive two, each CD4 subset three.

Method: immunoSEQ multiplex PCR; TCRdb's copy keeps in-frame clones and lacks some. This table holds 550,000 to 750,000 clones, roughly 94% found once. This CDR3 spans 14 amino acids. The germline V gene has CDR1 SGHTA and CDR2 FQGTGA. Trimming pared 2 bases from V and 6 bases from J, leaving 14 bases between. The naive CD8 subset, CD45RO-negative cells positively selected for CCR7, excluded terminally differentiated effector memory CD45RA+ cells. The sequencing sample was made of naive CD8+ T cells sorted from blood. The receptor was isolated from a man in his thirties or forties in good health. The chain has TRBV7-3 and TRBJ2-7; D possibly corresponds to TRBD1 (6 bases). CDR3 bases: TGTGCCAGCAGCTTACGCGCAGGGGATGTCGAGCAGTACTTC. It translates to CASSLRAGDVEQYF. Full variable domain (remainder filled in from reference TRBV7-3 and TRBJ2-7): GAGVSQTPSNKVTEKGKYVELRCDPISGHTALYWYRQSLGQGPEFLIYFQGTGAADDSGLPNDRFFAVRPEGSVSTLKIQRTERGDSAVYLCASSLRAGDVEQYFGPGTRLTVT.